This T cell receptor beta chain was found in a study of blood T cell repertoires in COVID-19. Ages ranged from roughly 18 to 100 years, with residence in about 24 US areas. Donors were grouped by their self-reported clinical history. The study counted Cohort 3 donors as recovered given two negative PCRs, clearance, or symptom resolution. In the study's own analysis: Counts of nucleated cells, estimated from reference gene primer amplification, were obtained. Assay: immunoSEQ multiplex PCR; the TCRdb copy retains only in-frame clones and omits some. D and trimming come from the DNA, and the V and J calls and clone size come from that table. The data hold 110,000 to 150,000 clones, with more than 75% observed a single time. The trim removed 2 bases at V and 7 bases at J, leaving 5 bases unmatched. CDR1 SGHNT and CDR2 YYREEE come from the germline V gene (reference sequence). The CDR3 sequence is 14 residues long.

The receptor was isolated from a woman in her forties or fifties who had recovered from COVID-19. The specimen was PBMCs or T cells enriched from blood (not recorded which). This chain joins TRBV5-4 and TRBJ2-1; 8 bases match TRBD1. The CDR3 DNA reads TGTGCCAGCAGCTTAGGGGGACAGGCTAATGAGCAGTTCTTC. Residues: CASSLGGQANEQFF.